This TCR beta chain was recovered during a study of spatial heterogeneity in lung cancer. Study-level points and caveats: TCRs found ubiquitously expanded in tumor appeared in blood more at resection than at follow-up.

Time point given: sample taken at primary tumor resection. Unsorted samples of tumor, nontumor lung or frozen PBMC had their whole RNA sequenced. As to this clonotype: Its antigen remains unknown.

Trimming took 2 bases from V and 4 from J, leaving 17 bases between them. The CDR3 is made up of 17 amino acids. Germline CDR1 and CDR2: WSHSY and SAAADI. From the 5' RACE reads, TCRdb called clonotypes with MiXCR, one entry per CDR3 protein. The table records around 75,000 distinct CDR3 sequences, about 14% of them present only once. The chain uses TRBV10-2 and TRBJ2-2; D ambiguous. This clonotype was sampled from a male donor with early-stage non-small cell lung cancer. This specimen was PBMCs, taken at surgery. CDR3 protein: CASSERVDSRITGELFF. DNA of the CDR3: TGCGCCAGCAGTGAGCGGGTTGATAGCCGAATCACCGGGGAGCTGTTTTTT.